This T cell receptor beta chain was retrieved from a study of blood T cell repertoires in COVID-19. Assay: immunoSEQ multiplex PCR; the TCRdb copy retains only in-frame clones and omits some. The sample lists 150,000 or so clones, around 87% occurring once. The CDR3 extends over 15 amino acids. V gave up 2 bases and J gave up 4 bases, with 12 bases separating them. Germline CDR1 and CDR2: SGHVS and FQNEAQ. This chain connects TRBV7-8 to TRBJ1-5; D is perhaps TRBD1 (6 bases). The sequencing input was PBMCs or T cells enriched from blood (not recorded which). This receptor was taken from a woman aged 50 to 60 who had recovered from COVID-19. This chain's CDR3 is CASSLSDSTNQPQHF. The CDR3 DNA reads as TGTGCCAGCAGCTTATCGGACAGCACTAATCAGCCCCAGCATTTT.